This TCR beta chain was found in a study of blood T cell repertoires in COVID-19. V shed 5 bases and J 5 bases; nucleotides not matched to a gene: 8. This CDR3 is built from 16 residues. From germline, CDR1 is LNHNV and CDR2 YYDKDF (reference sequence). Sequencing used immunoSEQ multiplex PCR; TCRdb keeps in-frame clones, though not all of them. The sample records around 60,000 clones, around nine tenths being singletons. The clonotype originates from a man aged 55 to 70 with acute or convalescent COVID-19. The chain is built from TRBV15 and TRBJ2-3, with 12 bases aligning to TRBD2. The source material was peripheral blood. The CDR3, as DNA: TGTGCCACCAGCTATTCTAGCGGGGGGGCACTAGATACGCAGTATTTT. Its protein is CATSYSSGGALDTQYF. Filled out from reference TRBV15 and TRBJ2-3, the complete variable domain reads DAMVIQNPRYQVTQFGKPVTLSCSQTLNHNVMYWYQQKSSQAPKLLFHYYDKDFNNEADTPDNFQSRRPNTSFCFLDIRSPGLGDTAMYLCATSYSSGGALDTQYFGPGTRLTVL.